The rows below give T cell receptor beta chains drawn from one sample of a study of cytomegalovirus exposure and HLA in healthy donors. Data came from immunoSEQ multiplex PCR; TCRdb stores just in-frame clones and leaves some out. The repertoire consists of approximately 170,000 clones, with around 85% occurring once and the leading ten covering around 2.4%. The sample taken for sequencing was PBMCs. Source of these receptors: a man aged 25-45 years in good health and CMV-seropositive. Both conserved end residues are part of each CDR3. D genes are given only for firm matches. Size is stated for part of the rows, as once, few or many counts, or as a class when the clone is expanded.

TRBJ2-1	TRBV7-9	-	-	TGTGCCAGCAGCCGGGGGACAGCGGCCTACAATGAGCAGTTCTTC	CASSRGTAAYNEQFF
TRBJ1-2	TRBV7-9	-	-	TGTGCCAGCAGCTTACTCGATGGCAGGGGTAACTATGGCTACACCTTC	CASSLLDGRGNYGYTF
TRBJ2-2	TRBV18	-	-	TGTGCCAGCTCACCACCGATGGGCTACACCGGGGAGCTGTTTTTT	CASSPPMGYTGELFF
TRBJ2-7	TRBV19	many	-	TGTGCCAGTAGTACGGGTCCCCAGCCCTCCTACGAGCAGTACTTC	CASSTGPQPSYEQYF
TRBJ1-4	TRBV30	once	-	TGTGCCTGGTCGGGGGTGGGACCCTGGGGGAGGTTTTTT	CAWSGVGPWGRFF
TRBJ2-1	TRBV6-5	-	-	TGTGCCAGCAGTTCCCGGGACATACCCTACAATGAGCAGTTCTTC	CASSSRDIPYNEQFF
TRBJ1-2	TRBV6-6	-	TRBD1	TGTGCCAGCAGTTATGAGACAGGGAGAGCCTATGGCTACACCTTC	CASSYETGRAYGYTF
TRBJ1-2	TRBV15	few	-	TGTGCCACCAGCAGGCAGGGGAACTATGGCTACACCTTC	CATSRQGNYGYTF
TRBJ2-3	TRBV4-3	-	TRBD2	TGCGCCAGCAGCCAAGATGTACGCGGGGGGAGGGCAGATACGCAGTATTTT	CASSQDVRGGRADTQYF
TRBJ2-7	TRBV5-6	-	TRBD1	TGTGCCAGCAGCCCCTGGGACAGGGTAATATACGAGCAGTACTTC	CASSPWDRVIYEQYF
TRBJ2-1	TRBV10-3	few	TRBD1	TGTGCCATCAGTAAGGGACAGGGGGGCAATGAGCAGTTCTTC	CAISKGQGGNEQFF
TRBJ2-7	TRBV5-6	-	-	TGTGCCAGCAGCCCTCCGGGACTGAGCCCCTACGAGCAGTACTTC	CASSPPGLSPYEQYF
TRBJ1-2	TRBV7-9	once	-	TGTGCCAGCAGCTTAGTCCCAAATAACTATGGCTACACCTTC	CASSLVPNNYGYTF
TRBJ1-4	TRBV9	-	-	TGTGCCAGCACCCTCGGGGGGGGCGATGAAAAACTGTTTTTT	CASTLGGGDEKLFF
TRBJ2-2	TRBV7-7	-	TRBD1	TGTGCTAGCAGCCGCGGTCCCGGGACAGTCAACACCGGGGAGCTGTTTTTT	CASSRGPGTVNTGELFF
TRBJ1-1	TRBV28	once	-	TGTGCCAGCCAGTTTTTCACTGAAGCTTTCTTT	CASQFFTEAFF
TRBJ2-7	TRBV6-5	once	-	TGTGCCAGCAGTGCGTCCAGGGTTGGCGAGCAGTACTTC	CASSASRVGEQYF
TRBJ1-1	TRBV6-5	-	-	TGTGCCAGCAGTTCCCGGGGGGAGAACACTGAAGCTTTCTTT	CASSSRGENTEAFF
TRBJ2-1	TRBV5-1	-	TRBD1	TGCGCCAGCAGCTTTAGGGGGCCTTACAATGAGCAGTTCTTC	CASSFRGPYNEQFF
TRBJ2-7	TRBV14	few	-	TGTGCCAGCAGCCAGCTACTCTACGAGCAGTACTTC	CASSQLLYEQYF
TRBJ2-4	TRBV4-1	-	-	TGCGCCAGCAGCCCCGGGTTACGGGCCAAAAACATTCAGTACTTC	CASSPGLRAKNIQYF
TRBJ2-3	TRBV7-2	-	TRBD2	TGTGCCAGCAGCTTAGCTATAACGGGGGGGTACACAGATACGCAGTATTTT	CASSLAITGGYTDTQYF
TRBJ1-1	TRBV4-1	-	TRBD1	TGCGCCAGCAGCCGAGAGGACAGGACGGTCAGACTATACACTGAAGCTTTCTTT	CASSREDRTVRLYTEAFF
TRBJ1-2	TRBV19	-	TRBD1	TGTGCCAGTAGTCCGGACAGGGAGTATGGCTACACCTTC	CASSPDREYGYTF
TRBJ1-5	TRBV19	few	TRBD1	TGTGCCAGTAGTATACGAAGGACAGGTAGAAATCAGCCCCAGCATTTT	CASSIRRTGRNQPQHF
TRBJ1-1	TRBV9	-	-	TGTGCCAGCAGCGCTCGCGGGAGGGGCAGTTCTGAAGCTTTCTTT	CASSARGRGSSEAFF
TRBJ2-3	TRBV10-3	-	-	TGTGCCATCAGTGAAGCGGGCGGCACAGATACGCAGTATTTT	CAISEAGGTDTQYF
TRBJ1-5	TRBV19	-	TRBD1	TGTGCCAGTAGTAAGGGTCGACAGGGGCAGCCCCAGCATTTT	CASSKGRQGQPQHF
TRBJ1-1	TRBV7-6	-	-	TGTGCCAGCAGCTTAGAAAGGGCGGGGTTCCCTGAAGCTTTCTTT	CASSLERAGFPEAFF
TRBJ2-7	TRBV11-2	-	TRBD1	TGTGCCAGCAGCTTCCAAGACAGGGTTTACGAGCAGTACTTC	CASSFQDRVYEQYF
TRBJ2-7	TRBV7-8	-	TRBD2	TGTGCCAGCAGCAAAGAGGCCCTAGCGGGGGGCAAATACGAGCAGTACTTC	CASSKEALAGGKYEQYF
TRBJ1-2	TRBV2	-	-	TGTGCCAGCAGTGCGGGCTATGGCTACACCTTC	CASSAGYGYTF
TRBJ1-2	TRBV11-2	-	TRBD1	TGTGCCAGCAGACCACCGGGACAGATTATAAACTATGGCTACACCTTC	CASRPPGQIINYGYTF
TRBJ1-2	TRBV2	few	-	TGTGCCAGCAGTGCAACAGCTAACTATGGCTACACCTTC	CASSATANYGYTF
TRBJ2-7	TRBV25-1	few	-	TGTGCCAGCAGAGGACAGGAGGGCTACGAGCAGTACTTC	CASRGQEGYEQYF
TRBJ2-1	TRBV4-1	once	TRBD2	TGCGCCAGCAGCCAAGATCCTCAGCGGGGCTCCTACAATGAGCAGTTCTTC	CASSQDPQRGSYNEQFF
TRBJ2-7	TRBV4-1	-	-	TGCGCCAGCAGCCCCTCCGACATTTCCTCCTACGAGCAGTACTTC	CASSPSDISSYEQYF
TRBJ2-7	TRBV7-9	-	-	TGTGCCAGCAGCTTAGGGGGCACCTCCTACGAGCAGTACTTC	CASSLGGTSYEQYF
TRBJ2-2	TRBV27	-	-	TGTGCCAGCAGTCTAGGACTTGACACCGGGGAGCTGTTTTTT	CASSLGLDTGELFF
TRBJ2-4	TRBV9	-	-	TGTGCCAGCAGCTTCTCCGGGCAAAAGGGGGACATTCAGTACTTC	CASSFSGQKGDIQYF
TRBJ2-1	TRBV5-1	-	-	TGCGCCAGCAGCTTCTTGGGACCCTTTGAGGGGGTGAGGGACAATGAGCAGTTCTTC	CASSFLGPFEGVRDNEQFF
TRBJ2-7	TRBV30	-	TRBD2	TGTGCCTGGAGTGTACGACTAGCGGGGGCCCTCGCCGCCGAGCAGTACTTC	CAWSVRLAGALAAEQYF
TRBJ2-3	TRBV5-1	-	TRBD2	TGCGCCAGCAGCGAGGGGACTAGCGGGGGGGCAGATACGCAGTATTTT	CASSEGTSGGADTQYF
TRBJ1-1	TRBV5-1	-	-	TGCGCCAGCAGCACAAGGGGCGGCGCTGAAGCTTTCTTT	CASSTRGGAEAFF
TRBJ1-2	TRBV10-1	-	TRBD1	TGCGCCAGTCCAGGGGGCAAAGGCTACACCTTC	CASPGGKGYTF
TRBJ2-7	TRBV7-9	once	-	TGTGCCAGCAGCTTACTAGGTCAAGAGCAGTACTTC	CASSLLGQEQYF
TRBJ2-7	TRBV18	-	-	TGTGCCAGCTCACCACAGCGGTACGAGCAGTACTTC	CASSPQRYEQYF
TRBJ1-3	TRBV18	-	TRBD1	TGTGCCAGCTCAACAGGGACAGGAATCTCTGGAAACACCATATATTTT	CASSTGTGISGNTIYF
TRBJ2-7	TRBV2	-	-	TGTGCCAGCAGTGATGGGGGGGCGAACTACGAGCAGTACTTC	CASSDGGANYEQYF
TRBJ1-1	TRBV6-4	-	-	TGTGCCAGCAGTGTGGGGGGGGCCGGCACTGAAGCTTTCTTT	CASSVGGAGTEAFF
TRBJ2-5	TRBV7-7	-	TRBD2	TGTGCTAGCAGCTTCTCAGCGGGGCAAGAGACCCAGTACTTC	CASSFSAGQETQYF
TRBJ1-1	TRBV7-9	-	-	TGTGCCAGCAGCTTAGTACCCAACAAAAGGAGGGTTGAAGCTTTCTTT	CASSLVPNKRRVEAFF
TRBJ2-4	TRBV2	once	TRBD1	TGTGCCAGTGACGACAGGGGACAAGAACTAGCCAAAAACATTCAGTACTTC	CASDDRGQELAKNIQYF
TRBJ2-4	TRBV29-1	-	-	TGCAGCGTTGAAGATGGAAGGACAAAAAACATTCAGTACTTC	CSVEDGRTKNIQYF
TRBJ2-7	TRBV18	few	-	TGTGCCAGCACAGGACAGCAGTACGAGCAGTACTTC	CASTGQQYEQYF
TRBJ1-2	TRBV4-1	-	TRBD1	TGCGCCAGCAGCCAGGTCGGACAGGGGAAGTATGGCTACACCTTC	CASSQVGQGKYGYTF
TRBJ1-2	TRBV6-6	-	-	TGTGCCAGCAGTTACCCGGACACCGGGCGGGGCTATGGCTACACCTTC	CASSYPDTGRGYGYTF